Following are 10 T cell receptor beta chains from one sample sequenced in a study of T cells in Graves' hyperthyroidism and ophthalmopathy. Regions amplified from RNA transcripts were the TCR beta CDR3 regions. TCR CDR3 regions were first amplified by RT-PCR with HTBI primers. Each CDR3 protein gets one entry after TCRdb re-called the multiplex PCR reads with MiXCR. The sample holds about 500,000 distinct CDR3 sequences; 40% to 50% are singletons and the top ten take 44%. The sequenced material came from peripheral blood or thyroid tissue (not recorded which). These receptors originate from an adult woman with Graves' disease, either hyperthyroidism or ophthalmopathy (not recorded which).

This clonotype was recorded once. The gene calls are TRBV13 and TRBJ1-1; tentative D call: TRBD1 (6 bases). The germline V gene encodes CDR1 PRHDT and CDR2 FYEKMQ (reference sequence). There are 17 residues in the CDR3. Trimming cost V 6 bases and J 1 base, with 21 bases left between them. The CDR3 is CASSGGGGGGRNTEAFF. The CDR3 bases are TGTGCCAGCAGTGGAGGGGGGGGGGGGGGTAGGAACACTGAAGCTTTCTTT.

The chain recombines TRBV7-2 with TRBJ2-7; a weak D match, TRBD2 (6 bases). CDR1 is SGHTA and CDR2 is FQGNSA in the germline V gene. The CDR3 length is 14 residues. V was shortened by 10 bases and J by 3 bases, with 19 bases between the two germline ends. The CDR3 DNA sequence: TGTGCCACCAGGAGGGTGGCGGGGAACTACGAGCAGTACTTC. Translated, it gives CATRRVAGNYEQYF.

The rearrangement joins TRBV2 to TRBJ2-5, with TRBD2 matching over 13 bases. The CDR3 length is 16 residues. The trim removed 10 bases at V and 5 bases at J, leaving 13 bases unmatched. Germline lookup yields CDR1 SNHLY and CDR2 FYNNEI. The CDR3 here is CANQLAGGARWETQYF. The CDR3 coding sequence is TGTGCCAACCAACTAGCGGGAGGGGCGAGGTGGGAGACCCAGTACTTC.

This clonotype has at least ten counts. V gene TRBV19 combines with J gene TRBJ1-6; possible D gene TRBD1, 6 bases. The germline V gene has CDR1 LNHDA and CDR2 SQIVND (reference sequence). Trimming took off 9 bases at V and 5 bases at J, with 11 bases between the two ends. The CDR3 spans 13 residues. This CDR3 is CASWDKDNSPLHF. DNA for the CDR3: TGTGCCAGCTGGGACAAAGATAATTCACCCCTCCACTTT.

For this clonotype: Possible read error: a much larger clone is one base away. The J gene is TRBJ1-2, the V gene TRBV2, with D unclear. Germline V gene data show CDR1 as SNHLY and CDR2 as FYNNEI. The CDR3 runs to 13 residues. The V and J ends lost 7 bases and 12 bases respectively, with 21 bases between them. CDR3 DNA sequence: TGTGCCAGCACCCCCGACCCTGTCGTCGGCCACACCTTC. It codes for CASTPDPVVGHTF.

The J gene is TRBJ2-2, the V gene TRBV19, with D perhaps being TRBD1 or TRBD2 (5 bases each). CDR3 length equals 17 residues. Trimming pared 1 base from V and 6 bases from J, leaving 18 bases between. Germline CDR1 and CDR2: LNHDA and SQIVND (reference sequence). The CDR3 region is CASSIGRGASRAGELFF. DNA of the CDR3: TGTGCCAGTAGTATAGGAAGGGGAGCCTCGAGGGCCGGGGAGCTGTTTTTT.

The chain combines TRBV7-8 with TRBJ2-5; 8 bases align to TRBD1. The germline CDR1 and CDR2 sequences are SGHVS and FQNEAQ. CDR3 size: 16 residues. The trim removed 2 bases at V and 5 bases at J, leaving 10 bases unmatched. The DNA for the CDR3 is TGTGCCAGCAGCTTATCCAGGGGGCTTAGTCAGGAGACCCAGTACTTC. This translates into CASSLSRGLSQETQYF.

In its sample, this clonotype was seen a few times. The chain joins TRBV7-2 to TRBJ2-7, with D uncertain. This CDR3 contains 14 residues. From germline, CDR1 is SGHTA and CDR2 FQGNSA. Trimming left V 1 base short and J 3 bases short, with 10 bases between. The CDR3 region is CASSLEGLSYEQYF. Here the CDR3 DNA reads TGTGCCAGCAGCTTAGAAGGGTTGAGCTACGAGCAGTACTTC.

Notes on this clonotype: Relative to the germline gene, one junction end is altered; a read error may explain this. The V and J genes are TRBV29-1 and TRBJ2-7; 11 bases map to TRBD2. Germline V gene lookup returns CDR1 SQVTM and CDR2 ANQGSEA. The CDR3 covers 14 residues. The CDR3 coding sequence is TGTGCCAGCAGTGTAGCGGGAGGGCCGGACGAGCAGTACTTC. Amino acid sequence: CASSVAGGPDEQYF.

Remarks on this clonotype: At one end, the junction sequence differs from germline, possibly due to a read error. The rearrangement links TRBV7-2 to TRBJ1-1; 9 bases fit TRBD1. The CDR3 runs to 14 residues. From germline, CDR1 is SGHTA and CDR2 FQGNSA. The CDR3 here is CASSYRDRDTEAFF. The CDR3 DNA reads TGTGCCAGCAGCTACCGGGACAGGGACACTGAAGCCTTCTTT.